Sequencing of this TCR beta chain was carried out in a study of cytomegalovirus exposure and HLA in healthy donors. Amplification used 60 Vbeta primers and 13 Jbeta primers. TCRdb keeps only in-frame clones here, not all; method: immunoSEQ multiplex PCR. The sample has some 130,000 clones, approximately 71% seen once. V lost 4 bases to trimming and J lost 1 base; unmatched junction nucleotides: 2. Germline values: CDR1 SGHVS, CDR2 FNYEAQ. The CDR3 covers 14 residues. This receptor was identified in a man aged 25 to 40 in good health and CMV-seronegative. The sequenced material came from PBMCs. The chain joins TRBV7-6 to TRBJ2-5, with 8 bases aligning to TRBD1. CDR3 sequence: CASSSGQAQETQYF. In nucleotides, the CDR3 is TGTGCCAGCAGCTCGGGACAGGCCCAAGAGACCCAGTACTTC.